This TCR beta chain appears in the sequencing data of a study of CD8+CD57+ T cells in acquired aplastic anemia. Study-level background: Quantities of DNA derived from sorted CD4+ and CD8+ cells averaged approximately 3.5 ug. Approximately 9.9 million reads, on average, were obtained for CD4+ cells from healthy donors.

Genomic DNA provided the template from which TCR beta VDJ and CDR3 profiles were obtained. Each CDR3 protein gets one entry after TCRdb re-called the reads with MiXCR. The sample yields some 200,000 distinct CDR3 sequences, approximately 35% seen once. In regard to this clonotype: Its antigen remains unknown.

Findings and caveats of the study: Levels of CD8+ Simpson's diversity were not significantly distinct in patients versus controls. Between patients and controls, approximately 29 CD8+ CDR3 sequences were found in common.

This clonotype was obtained from a human donor in good health, serving as a control. Sample: sorted CD4+, CD8+, or CD8+CD57+ T cells (not recorded which) from PBMCs.

This CDR3 is CASSPRGSNREQYF. The CDR3 DNA is TGTGCCAGCAGCCCGAGGGGGAGTAATAGGGAGCAGTACTTC. The J gene is TRBJ2-7, the V gene TRBV2; D may be TRBD1 (6 bases). Germline V gene data show CDR1 as SNHLY and CDR2 as FYNNEI. The CDR3 spans 14 residues. V lost 6 bases and J 7 bases, leaving 19 bases between the germline ends.